Listed here are 5 T cell receptor beta chains from one sample, sequenced in a study of blood T cell repertoires in COVID-19. Sequenced by immunoSEQ multiplex PCR; TCRdb stores in-frame clones only, minus some. The table includes roughly 260,000 clones, 82% detected once. The sequencing sample was made of peripheral blood. These receptors came from a woman aged 65 to 85 with acute or convalescent COVID-19.

The chain is built from TRBV6-5 and TRBJ1-1; a weak D match, TRBD1 (6 bases). Between the trimmed V and J ends, which lost 6 bases and 5 bases, there was a span of 19 bases. The germline V gene has CDR1 MNHEY and CDR2 SVGAGI. This CDR3 spans 15 amino acids. CDR3 amino acids: CASRASRGARTEAFF. In nucleotides, the CDR3 is TGTGCCAGCAGGGCCTCACGGGGGGCGCGGACTGAAGCTTTCTTT.

The CDR3 here is CASSGEQNNSPLHF. CDR3 DNA: TGTGCCAGCAGTGGAGAACAGAATAATTCACCCCTCCACTTT. This chain joins TRBV6-4 and TRBJ1-6; D is uncertain. The V and J ends lost 4 bases and 5 bases respectively, with 9 bases between them. CDR3 size: 14 residues. The germline V gene has CDR1 MRHNA and CDR2 SNTAGT.

V usage is TRBV7-9 and J usage is TRBJ2-1, with D hard to call. Trimming removed 0 bases at V and 3 bases at J, with 9 bases between. The CDR3 spans 15 residues. Germline assignment: CDR1 SEHNR and CDR2 FQNEAQ (reference sequence). CDR3 residues: CASSLARNLYNEQFF. The CDR3 DNA is TGTGCCAGCAGCTTAGCCAGGAACCTCTACAATGAGCAGTTCTTC.

The chain recombines TRBV29-1 with TRBJ2-4; 7 bases are shared with TRBD1. This CDR3 spans 14 amino acids. Germline trimming cut 3 bases from V and 1 base from J; bases unmatched to any gene: 3. CDR1 is SQVTM, CDR2 ANQGSEA, per germline. CDR3 residues: CSVDKQGAKNIQYF. As DNA, the CDR3 is TGCAGCGTTGACAAACAGGGGGCCAAAAACATTCAGTACTTC. The entire variable domain, with the rest obtained from reference TRBV29-1 and TRBJ2-4, is as follows: SAVISQKPSRDICQRGTSLTIQCQVDSQVTMMFWYRQQPGQSLTLIATANQGSEATYESGFVIDKFPISRPNLTFSTLTVSNMSPEDSSIYLCSVDKQGAKNIQYFGAGTRLSVL.

This clone was recorded once. The chain combines TRBV3-1 (or the pseudogene TRBV3-2) with TRBJ2-5; 14 nucleotides agree with TRBD2. Germline V lookup: CDR1 LGHDT, CDR2 YNNKEL (reference sequence). V dropped 4 bases and J dropped 7; count of bases not matched to a gene: 8. The CDR3 length is 16 residues. The CDR3 DNA is TGTGCCAGCAGCCCACCGGGACTAGCGGGGGTGGGGACCCAGTACTTC. Translated: CASSPPGLAGVGTQYF.